Here is one T cell receptor (beta chain) with its context. As yet, its antigen is unknown. This sample is drawn from a study of blood T cells in healthy people across ages. Regarding the study as a whole: It was found that TCR beta diversity correlated strongly with the percentage of naive T cells.

Sample-barcoded 5' priming and a J-beta primer mix drove a second PCR of 7 to 11 cycles. TCRdb called the 5' RACE reads again in MiXCR, with one record for every CDR3 protein. Of 500,000 to 550,000 distinct CDR3 sequences in the sample, nearly 25% were seen once. The CDR3 is 11 amino acids. V lost 4 bases, J lost 9 bases, and 9 bases lay in between. The sample was also reused in another study, on T cells of mothers and their children.

The sequenced material came from blood. The receptor was isolated from a boy aged 5-17 years in good health. This rearrangement joins TRBV12-3 or TRBV12-4 to TRBJ1-1; D is unresolved. CDR3 nucleotide sequence: TGTGCCAGCAGTTCGGGGTCCCAAGCTTTCTTT. Its translation: CASSSGSQAFF.